This is a list of T cell receptor beta chains from one sample in a study of T-cell memory formation after mild COVID-19. TCRdb processed the 5' RACE reads anew with MiXCR; each CDR3 protein has one entry. The table shows about 180,000 distinct CDR3 sequences, with 15% to 20% occurring only once. Sequenced sample: PBMCs or a T cell subset sorted from them (not recorded which). These receptors were taken from a young man who had mild COVID-19 (a few samples of this study predate the infection). Cell type and time point are not known. Both conserved end residues are part of each CDR3.

v_call: TRBV28; j_call: TRBJ1-5; cdr3_aa: CASSLYRQPQHF
v_call: TRBV20-1; j_call: TRBJ2-5; cdr3_aa: CSARRQGTYQETQYF
v_call: TRBV11-3; j_call: TRBJ2-1; cdr3_aa: CASSLGAPGPNNEQFF
v_call: TRBV20-1; j_call: TRBJ2-3; cdr3_aa: CSAYRVGSTDTQYF
v_call: TRBV6-5; j_call: TRBJ2-5; cdr3_aa: CASSYDGQQETQYF
v_call: TRBV2; j_call: TRBJ1-4; cdr3_aa: CASSREGEKLFF
v_call: TRBV5-1; j_call: TRBJ1-5; cdr3_aa: CASSPGDSNQPQHF
v_call: TRBV9; j_call: TRBJ1-2; cdr3_aa: CASSATESFYGYTF
v_call: TRBV7-6; j_call: TRBJ2-5; cdr3_aa: CASSPTGSPGETQYF
v_call: TRBV5-1; j_call: TRBJ2-1; cdr3_aa: CASGLWAGGVYEQFF
v_call: TRBV5-5; j_call: TRBJ1-2; cdr3_aa: CASSLRAWGYTF
v_call: TRBV7-2; j_call: TRBJ2-3; cdr3_aa: CASSLGISTDTQYF
v_call: TRBV5-1; j_call: TRBJ2-5; cdr3_aa: CASSFAGQETQYF
v_call: TRBV5-1; j_call: TRBJ2-3; cdr3_aa: CASSLIGARDTQYF
v_call: TRBV12-3/TRBV12-4; j_call: TRBJ2-5; cdr3_aa: CASSKLAGIQETQYF
v_call: TRBV7-2; j_call: TRBJ1-6; cdr3_aa: CASSPHSPGGSSPLHF
v_call: TRBV10-3; j_call: TRBJ1-1; cdr3_aa: CAIRRGIPNTEAFF
v_call: TRBV21-1; j_call: TRBJ1-2; cdr3_aa: CASSKVGTGAGYTF
v_call: TRBV7-2; j_call: TRBJ2-3; cdr3_aa: CASSLGMGTTHTDTQYF
v_call: TRBV2; j_call: TRBJ2-5; cdr3_aa: CASSESPGWKTQYF
v_call: TRBV28; j_call: TRBJ1-2; cdr3_aa: CASSWAGYYGYTF
v_call: TRBV6-2/TRBV6-3; j_call: TRBJ1-1; cdr3_aa: CASSYAITEAFF
v_call: TRBV29-1; j_call: TRBJ2-5; cdr3_aa: CSVAGLQETQYF
v_call: TRBV9; j_call: TRBJ1-1; cdr3_aa: CASSPRQGVRGDSEAFF
v_call: TRBV10-1; j_call: TRBJ2-3; cdr3_aa: CASSSGRAGVTDTQYF
v_call: TRBV9; j_call: TRBJ2-2; cdr3_aa: CASSVSGGRGTGELFF
v_call: TRBV5-1; j_call: TRBJ1-1; cdr3_aa: CASSLTDRVNTEAFF
v_call: TRBV5-6; j_call: TRBJ2-4; cdr3_aa: CASSLQTGDVGYPDLLAKNIQYF
v_call: TRBV18; j_call: TRBJ1-1; cdr3_aa: CASSPPEFTEAFF
v_call: TRBV20-1; j_call: TRBJ1-5; cdr3_aa: CSAQGQPSNQPQHF
v_call: TRBV1; j_call: TRBJ2-3; cdr3_aa: CTSTATSGGHTDTQYF
v_call: TRBV18; j_call: TRBJ2-1; cdr3_aa: CASSHRSGSYNEQFF
v_call: TRBV20-1; j_call: TRBJ2-3; cdr3_aa: CSVTSGGDTQYF
v_call: TRBV28; j_call: TRBJ2-4; cdr3_aa: CASSLRPEGASGDIQYF
v_call: TRBV3-1; j_call: TRBJ1-5; cdr3_aa: CASSRTEYQPQHF
v_call: TRBV7-9; j_call: TRBJ2-7; cdr3_aa: CASSFGLAGAYEQYF
v_call: TRBV28; j_call: TRBJ1-2; cdr3_aa: CASTTQGAGYGYTF
v_call: TRBV7-8; j_call: TRBJ1-1; cdr3_aa: CASSPRRGRTEAFF
v_call: TRBV5-1; j_call: TRBJ1-1; cdr3_aa: CASSSFGETEAFF
v_call: TRBV7-2; j_call: TRBJ2-1; cdr3_aa: CASSLAFGGGDNEQFF
v_call: TRBV6-5; j_call: TRBJ1-6; cdr3_aa: CASSSTIGRGRNNSPLHF
v_call: TRBV20-1; j_call: TRBJ1-4; cdr3_aa: CSARKVGEKLFF
v_call: TRBV6-5; j_call: TRBJ2-5; cdr3_aa: CASSFVGVQETQYF
v_call: TRBV20-1; j_call: TRBJ1-1; cdr3_aa: CSAGAGTNTEAFF
v_call: TRBV11-2; j_call: TRBJ2-1; cdr3_aa: CASSSYYGGADEQFF
v_call: TRBV11-2; j_call: TRBJ1-1; cdr3_aa: CASSLWVPEAFF
v_call: TRBV6-5; j_call: TRBJ2-6; cdr3_aa: CASSYLVTGANVLTF
v_call: TRBV10-1; j_call: TRBJ2-2; cdr3_aa: CASSKGGGELFF
v_call: TRBV7-2; j_call: TRBJ2-3; cdr3_aa: CASSYGQFTDTQYF
v_call: TRBV5-1; j_call: TRBJ2-3; cdr3_aa: CASKSGTGFVDTQYF
v_call: TRBV5-1; j_call: TRBJ1-2; cdr3_aa: CASSLNQRGYTF
v_call: TRBV7-2; j_call: TRBJ2-1; cdr3_aa: CASSFFGGLEQFF